This T cell receptor (beta chain) comes out of a study of blood T cell repertoires in COVID-19. Under the authors' procedure: Quantification of nucleated cells was approximated via reference gene primer amplification. TCRdb's copy holds only in-frame clones and misses some; the assay was immunoSEQ multiplex PCR. For V, J and clone size, that table is used; D and trimming come from the DNA. The sample holds over 150,000 clones, 70% to 85% seen once. Material: peripheral blood. The receptor comes from a human donor in a cohort sampled during active COVID-19.

CDR3 loop: CASSLDRGWNTGELFF. Written as DNA, the CDR3 is TGCGCCAGCAGCTTGGATAGGGGATGGAACACCGGGGAGCTGTTTTTT. The chain recombines TRBV5-1 with TRBJ2-2; the D gene is possibly TRBD1 (5 bases). V shed 0 bases and J shed 1 base, with 10 bases lying between them. Germline loops: CDR1 SGHRS, CDR2 YFSETQ. The CDR3 spans 16 residues.